This T cell receptor beta chain was recovered during a study of blood T cell repertoires in COVID-19. Study background: The study drew acute and convalescent COVID-19 samples from the United States, Italy and Spain. Sample material is recorded as cDNA or gDNA derived from T cells, B-cell-depleted T cells, or PBMCs.

Germline CDR1 LNHDA, CDR2 SQIVND (reference sequence). The CDR3 has 14 amino acids. Trimming at V came to 7 bases and at J to 3 bases, leaving 6 bases not matched to a gene. As handled by the study authors: Amplification of reference gene primers provided the estimated nucleated cell counts. Using immunoSEQ multiplex PCR, the repertoire was profiled, and TCRdb retains in-frame clones only, with some absent. That table supplies the V and J calls and clone size; D and trimming were determined from the DNA. The sample carries more than 400,000 clones, around 85% recorded once. This TCR derives from a human donor in a cohort sampled during active COVID-19. The chain combines TRBV19 with TRBJ2-7; 10 positions agree with TRBD1. The sequencing input was peripheral blood. This CDR3 reads CASKGTGDNYEQYF. For the CDR3, the DNA is TGTGCCAGTAAAGGGACAGGGGATAACTACGAGCAGTACTTC.